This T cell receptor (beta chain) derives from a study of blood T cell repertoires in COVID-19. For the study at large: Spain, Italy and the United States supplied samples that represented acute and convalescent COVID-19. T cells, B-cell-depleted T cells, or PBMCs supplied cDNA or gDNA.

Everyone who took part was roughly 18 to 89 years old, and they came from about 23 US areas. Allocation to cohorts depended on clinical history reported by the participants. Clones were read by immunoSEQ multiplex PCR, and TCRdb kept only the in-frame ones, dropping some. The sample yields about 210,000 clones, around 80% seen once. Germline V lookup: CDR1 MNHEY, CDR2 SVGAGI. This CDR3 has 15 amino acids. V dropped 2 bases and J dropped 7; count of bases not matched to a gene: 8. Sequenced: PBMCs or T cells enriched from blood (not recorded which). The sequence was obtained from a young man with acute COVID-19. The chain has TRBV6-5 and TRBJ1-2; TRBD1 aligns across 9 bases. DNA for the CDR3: TGTGCCAGCAGTTACGCCACAGGGGGCTACTCTGGCTACACCTTC. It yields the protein CASSYATGGYSGYTF.